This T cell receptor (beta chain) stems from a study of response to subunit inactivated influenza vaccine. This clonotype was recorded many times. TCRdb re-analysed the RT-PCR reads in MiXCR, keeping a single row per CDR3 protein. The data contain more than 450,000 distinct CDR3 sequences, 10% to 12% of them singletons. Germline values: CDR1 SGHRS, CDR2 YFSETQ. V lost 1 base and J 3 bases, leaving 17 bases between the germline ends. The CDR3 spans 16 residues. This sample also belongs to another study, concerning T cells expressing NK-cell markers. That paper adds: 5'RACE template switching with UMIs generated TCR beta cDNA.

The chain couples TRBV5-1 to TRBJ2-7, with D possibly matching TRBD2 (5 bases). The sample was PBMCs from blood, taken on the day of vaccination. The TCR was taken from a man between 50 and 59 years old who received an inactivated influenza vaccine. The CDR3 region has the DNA TGCGCCAGCAGCTTGTCGGTGTCTGCAGGAGGCTACGAGCAGTACTTC. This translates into CASSLSVSAGGYEQYF. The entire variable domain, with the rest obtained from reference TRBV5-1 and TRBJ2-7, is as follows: KAGVTQTPRYLIKTRGQQVTLSCSPISGHRSVSWYQQTPGQGLQFLFEYFSETQRNKGNFPGRFSGRQFSNSRSEMNVSTLELGDSALYLCASSLSVSAGGYEQYFGPGTRLTVT.